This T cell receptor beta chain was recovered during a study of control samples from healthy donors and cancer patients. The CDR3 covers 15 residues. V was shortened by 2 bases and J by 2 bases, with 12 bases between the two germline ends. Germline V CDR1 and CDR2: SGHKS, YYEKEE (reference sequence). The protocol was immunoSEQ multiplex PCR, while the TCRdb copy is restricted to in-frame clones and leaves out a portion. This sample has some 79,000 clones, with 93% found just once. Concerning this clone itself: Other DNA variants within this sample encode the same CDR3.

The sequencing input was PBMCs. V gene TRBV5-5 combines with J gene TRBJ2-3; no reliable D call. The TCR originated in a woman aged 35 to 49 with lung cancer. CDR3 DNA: TGTGCCAGCAGCTTCAAACAAGGCAACACAGATACGCAGTATTTT. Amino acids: CASSFKQGNTDTQYF.